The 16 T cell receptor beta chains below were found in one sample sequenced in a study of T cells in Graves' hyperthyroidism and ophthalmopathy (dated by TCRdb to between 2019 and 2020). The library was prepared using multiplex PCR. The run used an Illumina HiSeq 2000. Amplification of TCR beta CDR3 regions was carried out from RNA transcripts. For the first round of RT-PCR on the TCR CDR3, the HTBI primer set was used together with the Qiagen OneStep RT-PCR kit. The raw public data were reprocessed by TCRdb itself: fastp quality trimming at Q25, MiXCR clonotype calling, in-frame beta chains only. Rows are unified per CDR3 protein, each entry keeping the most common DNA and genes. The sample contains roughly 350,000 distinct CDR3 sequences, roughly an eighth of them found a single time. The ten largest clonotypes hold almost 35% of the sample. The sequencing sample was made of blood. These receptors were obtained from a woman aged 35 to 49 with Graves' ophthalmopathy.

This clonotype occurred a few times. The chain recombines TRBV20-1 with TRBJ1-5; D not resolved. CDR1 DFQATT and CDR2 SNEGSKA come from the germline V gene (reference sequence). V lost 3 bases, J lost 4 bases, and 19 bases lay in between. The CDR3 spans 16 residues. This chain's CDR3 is CSARDSGKPPNQPQHF. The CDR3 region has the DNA TGCAGTGCTAGGGATTCGGGGAAACCACCTAATCAGCCCCAGCATTTT.

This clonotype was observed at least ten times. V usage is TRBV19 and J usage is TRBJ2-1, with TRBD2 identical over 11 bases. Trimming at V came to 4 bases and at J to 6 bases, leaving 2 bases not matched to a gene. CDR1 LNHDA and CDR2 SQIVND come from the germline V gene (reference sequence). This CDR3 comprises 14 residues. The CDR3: CASSNLAGGNEQFF. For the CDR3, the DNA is TGTGCCAGTAGTAACCTAGCGGGGGGCAATGAGCAGTTCTTC.

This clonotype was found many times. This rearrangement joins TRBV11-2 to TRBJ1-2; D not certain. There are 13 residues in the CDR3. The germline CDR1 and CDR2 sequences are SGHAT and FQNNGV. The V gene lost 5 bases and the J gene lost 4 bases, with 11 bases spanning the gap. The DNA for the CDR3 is TGTGCCAGCAGCCCCGGGCGGTTCTATGGCTACACCTTC. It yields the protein CASSPGRFYGYTF.

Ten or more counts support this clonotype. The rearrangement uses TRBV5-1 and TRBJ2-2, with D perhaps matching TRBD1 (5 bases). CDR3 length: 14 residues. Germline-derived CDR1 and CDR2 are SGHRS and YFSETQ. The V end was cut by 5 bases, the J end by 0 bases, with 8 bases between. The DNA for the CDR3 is TGCGCCAGCAGGTGGACAACGAACACCGGGGAGCTGTTTTTT. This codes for CASRWTTNTGELFF.

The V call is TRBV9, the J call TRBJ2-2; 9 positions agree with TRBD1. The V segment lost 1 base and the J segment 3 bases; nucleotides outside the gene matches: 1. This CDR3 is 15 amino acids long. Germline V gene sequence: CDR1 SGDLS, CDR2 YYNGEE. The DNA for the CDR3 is TGTGCCAGCAGCGTAAGGACAGGGGACACCGGGGAGCTGTTTTTT. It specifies CASSVRTGDTGELFF.

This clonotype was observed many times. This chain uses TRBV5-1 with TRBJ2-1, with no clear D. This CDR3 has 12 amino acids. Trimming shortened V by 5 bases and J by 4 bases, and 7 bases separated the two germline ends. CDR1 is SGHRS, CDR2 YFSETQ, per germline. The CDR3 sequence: CASRIGYNEQFF. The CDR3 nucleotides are TGCGCCAGCAGAATAGGGTACAATGAGCAGTTCTTC.

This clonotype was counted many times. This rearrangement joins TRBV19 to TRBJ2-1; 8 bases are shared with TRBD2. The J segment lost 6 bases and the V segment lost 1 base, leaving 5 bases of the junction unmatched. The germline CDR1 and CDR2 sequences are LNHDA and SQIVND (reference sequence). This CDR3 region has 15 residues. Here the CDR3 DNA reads TGTGCCAGTAGTATAGTCCTAGCGGGCCTCAATGAGCAGTTCTTC. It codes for CASSIVLAGLNEQFF.

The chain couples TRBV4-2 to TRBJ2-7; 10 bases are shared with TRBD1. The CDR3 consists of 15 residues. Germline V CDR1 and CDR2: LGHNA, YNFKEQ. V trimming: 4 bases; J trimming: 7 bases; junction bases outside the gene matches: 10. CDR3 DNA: TGTGCCAGCAGCCTGACAGGGGGCCAGGGAGGGGAGCAGTACTTC. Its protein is CASSLTGGQGGEQYF.

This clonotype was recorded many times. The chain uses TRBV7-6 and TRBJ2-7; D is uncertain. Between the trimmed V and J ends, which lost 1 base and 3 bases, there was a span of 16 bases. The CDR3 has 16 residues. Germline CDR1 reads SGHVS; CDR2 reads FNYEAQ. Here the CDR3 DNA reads TGTGCCAGCAGCTTAGAAGTAAACCCTGTGAACTACGAGCAGTACTTC. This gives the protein CASSLEVNPVNYEQYF.

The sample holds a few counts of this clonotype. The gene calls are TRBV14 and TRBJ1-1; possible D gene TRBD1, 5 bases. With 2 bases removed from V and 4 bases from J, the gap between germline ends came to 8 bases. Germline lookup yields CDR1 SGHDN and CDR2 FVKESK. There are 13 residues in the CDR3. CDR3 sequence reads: CASSQQGITEAFF. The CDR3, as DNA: TGTGCCAGCAGCCAACAGGGTATCACTGAAGCTTTCTTT.

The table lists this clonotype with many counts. The CDR3 protein is CASKSPEGTEAFF. The CDR3 region has the DNA TGTGCCAGCAAATCACCCGAAGGCACTGAAGCTTTCTTT. The chain uses TRBV6-1 and TRBJ1-1; D remains ambiguous. V lost 7 bases and J lost 4, with 13 bases in between. Germline V gives CDR1 MNHNS, CDR2 SASEGT. The CDR3 has 13 amino acids.

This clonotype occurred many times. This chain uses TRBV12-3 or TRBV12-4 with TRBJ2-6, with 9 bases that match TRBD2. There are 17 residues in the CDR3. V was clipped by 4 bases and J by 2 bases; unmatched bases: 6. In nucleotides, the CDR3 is TGTGCCAGCAGTTCGGGCGGGGGGGCCACTGGGGCCAACGTCCTGACTTTC. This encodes CASSSGGGATGANVLTF.

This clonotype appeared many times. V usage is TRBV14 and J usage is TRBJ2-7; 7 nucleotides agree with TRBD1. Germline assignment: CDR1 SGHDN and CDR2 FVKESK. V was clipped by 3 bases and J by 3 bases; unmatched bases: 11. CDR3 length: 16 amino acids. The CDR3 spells CASSQSRDSLLYEQYF. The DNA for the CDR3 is TGTGCCAGCAGCCAGTCTAGGGACAGCTTACTCTACGAGCAGTACTTC.

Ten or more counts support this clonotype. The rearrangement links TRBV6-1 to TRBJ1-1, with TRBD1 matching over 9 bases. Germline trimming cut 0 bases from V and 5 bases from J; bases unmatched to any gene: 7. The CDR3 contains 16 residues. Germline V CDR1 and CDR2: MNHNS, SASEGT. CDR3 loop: CASSEAPQGARTEAFF. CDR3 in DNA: TGTGCCAGCAGTGAAGCCCCACAGGGGGCGCGGACTGAAGCTTTCTTT.

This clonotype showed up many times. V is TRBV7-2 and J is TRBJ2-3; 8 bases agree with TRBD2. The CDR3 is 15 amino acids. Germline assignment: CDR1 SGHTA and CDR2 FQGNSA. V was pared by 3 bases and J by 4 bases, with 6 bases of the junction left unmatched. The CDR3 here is CASSFCGGCADTQYF. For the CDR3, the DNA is TGTGCCAGCAGCTTTTGCGGGGGGTGTGCAGATACGCAGTATTTT.

Written as DNA, the CDR3 is TGTGCCAGCAGCCAAGCCTTGCGGGGGGGCTGGTTCTTC. The encoded protein is CASSQALRGGWFF. This chain connects TRBV3-1 to TRBJ2-1; 9 positions agree with TRBD2. Germline CDR1 is LGHDT and CDR2 is YNNKEL (reference sequence). This CDR3 has 13 amino acids. Unmatched junction bases numbered 7, after V lost 1 base and J lost 15 bases.